This T cell receptor beta chain was captured by sequencing in a study of cytomegalovirus exposure and HLA in healthy donors. A multiplex PCR was run with 60 Vbeta primers and 13 Jbeta primers. In the original processing: Unique TCR beta chains numbered about 80 million in a later analysis, with roughly 10 million shared. Using immunoSEQ multiplex PCR, the repertoire was profiled, and TCRdb retains in-frame clones only, with some absent. Clone size and V and J calls were adopted from that table, with D and trimming inferred from the DNA. This table has about 130,000 clones, around 67% appearing once. This clone was seen more than once but under ten times. Trimming at V came to 4 bases and at J to 4 bases, leaving 9 bases not matched to a gene. The CDR3 length is 16 residues. Germline lookup yields CDR1 SGHNT and CDR2 YYREEE (reference sequence).

This chain connects TRBV5-4 to TRBJ2-3; 10 bases fit TRBD2. Sequenced material: PBMCs. This clonotype was sampled from a woman aged 40-49 years in good health and CMV-seropositive. The CDR3 DNA follows: TGTGCCAGCAGCGTGGGGCTAGCGGGAGCGTCAGATACGCAGTATTTT. Translating it yields CASSVGLAGASDTQYF.